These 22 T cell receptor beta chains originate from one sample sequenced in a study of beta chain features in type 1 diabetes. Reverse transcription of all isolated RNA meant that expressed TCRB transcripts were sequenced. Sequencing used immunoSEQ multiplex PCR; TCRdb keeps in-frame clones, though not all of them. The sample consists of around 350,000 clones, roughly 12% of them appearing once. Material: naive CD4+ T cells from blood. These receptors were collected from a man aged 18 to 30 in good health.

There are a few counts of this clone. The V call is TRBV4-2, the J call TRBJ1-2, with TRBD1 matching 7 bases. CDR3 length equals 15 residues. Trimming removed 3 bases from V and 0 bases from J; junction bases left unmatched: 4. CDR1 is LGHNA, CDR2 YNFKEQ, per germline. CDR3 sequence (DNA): TGTGCCAGCAGCCAGGAAGGGACAGCTAACTATGGCTACACCTTC. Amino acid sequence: CASSQEGTANYGYTF.

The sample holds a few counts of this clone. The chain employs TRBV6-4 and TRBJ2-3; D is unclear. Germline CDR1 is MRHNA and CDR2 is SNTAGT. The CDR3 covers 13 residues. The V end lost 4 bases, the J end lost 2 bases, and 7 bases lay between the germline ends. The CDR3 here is CASSVDNTDTQYF. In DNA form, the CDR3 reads TGTGCCAGCAGTGTTGACAACACAGATACGCAGTATTTT.

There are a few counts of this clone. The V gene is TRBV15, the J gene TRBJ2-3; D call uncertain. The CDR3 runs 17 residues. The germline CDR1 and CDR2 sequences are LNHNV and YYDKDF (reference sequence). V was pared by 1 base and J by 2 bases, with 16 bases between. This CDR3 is CATSRGDGALYTDTQYF. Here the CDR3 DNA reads TGTGCCACCAGCAGAGGTGACGGAGCTCTGTACACAGATACGCAGTATTTT.

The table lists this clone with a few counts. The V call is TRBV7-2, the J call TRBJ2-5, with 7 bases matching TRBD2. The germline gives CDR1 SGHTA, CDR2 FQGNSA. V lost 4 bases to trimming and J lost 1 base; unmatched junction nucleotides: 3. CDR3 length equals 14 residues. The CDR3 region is CASSSGGTQETQYF. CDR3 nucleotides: TGTGCCAGCAGCTCCGGGGGGACCCAAGAGACCCAGTACTTC. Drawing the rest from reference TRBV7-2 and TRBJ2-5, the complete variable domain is GAGVSQSPSNKVTEKGKDVELRCDPISGHTALYWYRQSLGQGLEFLIYFQGNSAPDKSGLPSDRFSAERTGGSVSTLTIQRTQQEDSAVYLCASSSGGTQETQYFGPGTRLLVL.

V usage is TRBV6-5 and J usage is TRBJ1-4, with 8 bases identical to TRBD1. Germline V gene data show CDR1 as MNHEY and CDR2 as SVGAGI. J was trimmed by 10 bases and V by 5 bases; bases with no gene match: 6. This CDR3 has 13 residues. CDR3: CASSATGVGKLFF. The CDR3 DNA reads TGTGCCAGCAGTGCGACAGGGGTGGGAAAACTGTTTTTT.

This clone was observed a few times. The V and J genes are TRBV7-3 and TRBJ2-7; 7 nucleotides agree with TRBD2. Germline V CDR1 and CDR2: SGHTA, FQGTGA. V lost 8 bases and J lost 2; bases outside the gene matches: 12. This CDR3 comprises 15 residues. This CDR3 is CASAFSSGGAYEQYF. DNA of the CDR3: TGTGCCAGCGCTTTCTCTAGCGGAGGGGCCTACGAGCAGTACTTC.

The CDR3 region has the DNA TGTGCCTGGAGGGGACAGGGATATTCACCCCTCCACTTT. It is translated as CAWRGQGYSPLHF. The rearrangement links TRBV30 to TRBJ1-6; 9 bases are shared with TRBD1. V was clipped by 3 bases and J by 8 bases; unmatched bases: 2. Germline V gene lookup returns CDR1 GTSNPN and CDR2 SVGIG (reference sequence). The CDR3 is 13 residues long.

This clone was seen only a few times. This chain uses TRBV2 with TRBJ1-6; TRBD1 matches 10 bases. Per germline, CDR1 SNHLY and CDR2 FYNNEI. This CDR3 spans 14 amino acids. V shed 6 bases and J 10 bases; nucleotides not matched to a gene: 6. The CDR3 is CASRGTGAGSPLHF. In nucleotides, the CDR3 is TGTGCCAGCAGGGGGACAGGGGCAGGATCACCCCTCCACTTT.

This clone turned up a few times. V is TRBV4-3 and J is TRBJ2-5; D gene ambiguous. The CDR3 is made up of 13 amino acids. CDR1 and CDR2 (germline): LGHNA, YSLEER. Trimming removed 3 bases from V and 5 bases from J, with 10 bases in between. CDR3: CASSQLSGETQYF. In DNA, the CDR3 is TGCGCCAGCAGCCAGTTAAGTGGCGAGACCCAGTACTTC.

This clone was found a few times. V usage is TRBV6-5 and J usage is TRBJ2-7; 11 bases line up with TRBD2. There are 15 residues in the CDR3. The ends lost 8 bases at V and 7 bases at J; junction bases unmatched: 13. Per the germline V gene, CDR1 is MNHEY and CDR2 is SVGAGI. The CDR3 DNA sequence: TGTGCCAGCTATAAGTCTAGCGGGAGGAAAGGGGAGCAGTACTTC. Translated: CASYKSSGRKGEQYF.

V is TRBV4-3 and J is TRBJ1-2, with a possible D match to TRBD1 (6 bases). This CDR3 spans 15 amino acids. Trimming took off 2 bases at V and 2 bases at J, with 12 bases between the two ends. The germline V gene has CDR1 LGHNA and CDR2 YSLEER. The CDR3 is CASSQSGTNNYGYTF. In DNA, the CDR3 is TGCGCCAGCAGCCAATCTGGGACAAACAACTATGGCTACACCTTC.

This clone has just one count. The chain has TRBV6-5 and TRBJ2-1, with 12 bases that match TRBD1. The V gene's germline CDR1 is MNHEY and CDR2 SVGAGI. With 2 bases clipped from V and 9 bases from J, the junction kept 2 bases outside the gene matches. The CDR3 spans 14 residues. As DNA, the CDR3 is TGTGCCAGCAGTTACGGGACAGGGGGCTTTGAGCAGTTCTTC. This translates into CASSYGTGGFEQFF.

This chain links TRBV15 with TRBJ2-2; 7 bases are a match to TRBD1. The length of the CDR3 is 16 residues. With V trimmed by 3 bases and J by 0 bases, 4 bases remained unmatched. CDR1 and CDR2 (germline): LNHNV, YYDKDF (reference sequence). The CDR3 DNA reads TGTGCCACCAGCAGGGCCGGGACAGCGAACACCGGGGAGCTGTTTTTT. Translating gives CATSRAGTANTGELFF.

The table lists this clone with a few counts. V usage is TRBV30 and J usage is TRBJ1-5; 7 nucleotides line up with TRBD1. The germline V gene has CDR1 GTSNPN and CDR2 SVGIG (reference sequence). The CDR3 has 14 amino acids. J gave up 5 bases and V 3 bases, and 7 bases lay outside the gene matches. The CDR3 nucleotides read TGTGCCTGGAGCCAAACTCAGGGGGATCAGCCCCAGCATTTT. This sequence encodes CAWSQTQGDQPQHF.

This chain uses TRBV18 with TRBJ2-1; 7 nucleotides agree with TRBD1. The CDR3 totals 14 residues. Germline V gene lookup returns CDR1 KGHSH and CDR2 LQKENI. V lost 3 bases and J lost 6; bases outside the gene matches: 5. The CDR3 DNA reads TGTGCCAGCTCACCGGACAGGTCGGTCAATGAGCAGTTCTTC. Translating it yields CASSPDRSVNEQFF.

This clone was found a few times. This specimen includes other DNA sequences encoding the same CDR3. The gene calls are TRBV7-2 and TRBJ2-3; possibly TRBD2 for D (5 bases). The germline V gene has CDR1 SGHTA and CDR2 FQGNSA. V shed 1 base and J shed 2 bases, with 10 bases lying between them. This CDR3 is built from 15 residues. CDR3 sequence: CASSLVSGSTDTQYF. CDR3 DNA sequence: TGTGCCAGCAGCTTAGTTTCGGGGTCCACAGATACGCAGTATTTT.

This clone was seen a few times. CDR3 amino acids: CASTLAGGPYEQYF. Here the CDR3 DNA reads TGTGCCAGCACCTTAGCGGGAGGGCCCTACGAGCAGTACTTC. This chain joins TRBV28 and TRBJ2-7; 11 nucleotides line up with TRBD2. This CDR3 comprises 14 residues. Germline CDR1 is MDHEN and CDR2 is SYDVKM. Trimming took 7 bases from V and 2 from J; bases not matched to a gene: 4.

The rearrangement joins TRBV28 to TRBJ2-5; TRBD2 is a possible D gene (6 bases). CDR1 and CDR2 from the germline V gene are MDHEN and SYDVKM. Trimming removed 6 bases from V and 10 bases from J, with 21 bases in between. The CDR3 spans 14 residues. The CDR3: CASSVPGPPGDQYF. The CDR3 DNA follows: TGTGCCAGCAGCGTCCCCGGGCCCCCGGGGGACCAGTACTTC.

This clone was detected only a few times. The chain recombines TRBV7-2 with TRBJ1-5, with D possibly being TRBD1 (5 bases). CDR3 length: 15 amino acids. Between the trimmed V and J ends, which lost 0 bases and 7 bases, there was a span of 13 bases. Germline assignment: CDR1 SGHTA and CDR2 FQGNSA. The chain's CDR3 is CASSLAAGSDQPQHF. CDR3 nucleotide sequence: TGTGCCAGCAGCTTAGCCGCAGGGTCGGACCAGCCCCAGCATTTT.

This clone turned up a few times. CDR3 DNA sequence: TGTGCCAGCAGCCCTAACCTACGGGGGAACTATGGCTACACCTTC. It codes for CASSPNLRGNYGYTF. This chain links TRBV7-8 with TRBJ1-2; maybe TRBD1 (5 bases). Germline CDR1 reads SGHVS; CDR2 reads FQNEAQ. The CDR3 runs to 15 residues. V was trimmed by 5 bases and J by 2 bases, leaving 15 bases between them.

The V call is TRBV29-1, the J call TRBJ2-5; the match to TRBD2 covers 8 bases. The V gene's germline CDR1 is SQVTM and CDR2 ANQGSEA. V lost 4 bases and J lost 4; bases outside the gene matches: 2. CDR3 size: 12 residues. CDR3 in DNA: TGCAGCGTTGGGGCGGGGGGAGAGACCCAGTACTTC. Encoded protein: CSVGAGGETQYF.

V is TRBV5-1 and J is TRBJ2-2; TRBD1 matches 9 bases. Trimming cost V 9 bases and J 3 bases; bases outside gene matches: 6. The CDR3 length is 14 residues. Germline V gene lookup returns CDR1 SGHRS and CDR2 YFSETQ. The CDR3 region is CATNRGQDTGELFF. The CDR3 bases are TGCGCCACTAACAGGGGGCAAGACACCGGGGAGCTGTTTTTT.